The following is a T cell receptor (beta chain) sequence with its context. This specimen belongs to a study of blood T cell repertoires in COVID-19. V was shortened by 3 bases and J by 1 base, with 10 bases between the two germline ends. The CDR3 is made up of 15 amino acids. Germline CDR1 reads SGHRS; CDR2 reads YFSETQ. Clones were read by immunoSEQ multiplex PCR, and TCRdb kept only the in-frame ones, dropping some. In the table there are about 360,000 clones, roughly 80% of which are singletons. Sequenced input: peripheral blood. The rearrangement joins TRBV5-1 to TRBJ2-2, with a tentative D call TRBD2 (6 bases). This receptor was taken from a human donor with acute or convalescent COVID-19. The donor label of this sample is uncertain. The CDR3 reads CASSWDSKNTGELFF. CDR3 nucleotides: TGCGCCAGCAGCTGGGACTCCAAGAACACCGGGGAGCTGTTTTTT.